The rows below give T cell receptor beta chains drawn from one sample of a study of blood T cell repertoires in COVID-19. TCRdb keeps only in-frame clones here, not all; method: immunoSEQ multiplex PCR. This sample has about 340,000 clones, with under 95% found just once. The specimen sequenced was PBMCs or T cells enriched from blood (not recorded which). The source of these receptors is a woman between 25 and 40 years old who had recovered from COVID-19. Both conserved end residues are part of each CDR3. The order of the fields is J gene, clone size, V gene, D gene, CDR3 DNA, CDR3 protein. A D gene is named only where the DNA matches it firmly. Clone size, where shown, is once, few, many, or a class for clones that have expanded.

>TRBJ1-6|-|TRBV19|-
TGTGCCAGTAGTCCCTCGCGGGGTACGGGGTCACCCCTCCACTTT
CASSPSRGTGSPLHF
>TRBJ1-1|-|TRBV4-3|-
TGCGCCAGCAGCCAAGGCTGGGCCACTGAAGCTTTCTTT
CASSQGWATEAFF
>TRBJ1-1|-|TRBV27|TRBD1
TGTGCCAGCAGACGGGACAGGGGCTCAGAAGCTTTCTTT
CASRRDRGSEAFF
>TRBJ1-4|-|TRBV20-1|-
TGCAGTGCTAGTAATCCCAGGGGCGAGAATGAAAAACTGTTTTTT
CSASNPRGENEKLFF
>TRBJ2-1|-|TRBV4-2|TRBD2
TGTGCCAGCAGCCAAGATCCTCTAGCGGGGCCGGGATACAATGAGCAGTTCTTC
CASSQDPLAGPGYNEQFF
>TRBJ2-1|once|TRBV19|-
TGTGCCACCTGGGATCTTAGCGGAACATACAATGAGCAGTTCTTC
CATWDLSGTYNEQFF
>TRBJ1-4|once|TRBV4-3|-
TGCGCCAGCAGCCAAGAAGACCGCCTAGATGAAAAACTGTTTTTT
CASSQEDRLDEKLFF
>TRBJ2-5|-|TRBV9|-
TGTGCCAGCAGCGTTAGCTCGGGAGAGACCCAGTACTTC
CASSVSSGETQYF
>TRBJ2-1|-|TRBV3-1/TRBV3-2|-
TGTGCCAGCAGCCAAGACATGAGCGATGAGCAGTTCTTC
CASSQDMSDEQFF
>TRBJ2-3|-|TRBV7-9|-
TGTGCCAGCAGGCGGGACGGTCCCACAGATACGCAGTATTTT
CASRRDGPTDTQYF
>TRBJ2-1|few|TRBV6-2/TRBV6-3|TRBD2
TGTGCCAGCAGTTCGATAGCGGGGGGTTTGAATGAGCAGTTCTTC
CASSSIAGGLNEQFF
>TRBJ2-2|-|TRBV14|-
TGTGCCAGCAGCCGCCGCAGGGCTCAGGACGGGGAGCTGTTTTTT
CASSRRRAQDGELFF
>TRBJ1-5|once|TRBV6-5|TRBD1
TGTGCCAGCAGTCGGACAGGGCCGGGCAATCAGCCCCAGCATTTT
CASSRTGPGNQPQHF
>TRBJ2-7|-|TRBV7-8|TRBD2
TGTGCCAGCAGGCTAGCGGGGGGGCACTACGAGCAGTACTTC
CASRLAGGHYEQYF
>TRBJ2-7|once|TRBV29-1|TRBD1
TGCAGCGCCCAGGGACAGACCTACGAGCAGTACTTC
CSAQGQTYEQYF
>TRBJ1-1|-|TRBV7-2|-
TGTGCCAGCAGCTTAGATTACGGGGAGGGAGGTGACACTGAAGCTTTCTTT
CASSLDYGEGGDTEAFF
>TRBJ2-1|-|TRBV3-1/TRBV3-2|TRBD2
TGTGCCAGCAGCCCACGGACTAGCGGGAGGGCGTTCTTC
CASSPRTSGRAFF
>TRBJ2-4|-|TRBV6-5|-
TGTGCCAGCAGCACTATCGGCGACATTCAGTACTTC
CASSTIGDIQYF
>TRBJ2-7|-|TRBV6-4|-
TGTGCCAGCAGTCCGGAGGCGGGCTCCTACGAGCAGTACTTC
CASSPEAGSYEQYF
>TRBJ2-2|-|TRBV2|TRBD1
TGTGCCAGCAGTGGGGACAGGGGTATCGGGGAGCTGTTTTTT
CASSGDRGIGELFF
>TRBJ2-7|few|TRBV18|TRBD1
TGTGCCAGCTCACCACGGACAGGGGGGGACGAGCAGTACTTC
CASSPRTGGDEQYF
>TRBJ1-3|once|TRBV3-1/TRBV3-2|-
TGTGCCAGCAGCCAAGAACAAGTTAATGGAAACACCATATATTTT
CASSQEQVNGNTIYF
>TRBJ2-5|-|TRBV4-1|TRBD2
TGCGCCAGCAGCCGACGGACTAGCGGGCAATCGAGCCAGGAGACCCAGTACTTC
CASSRRTSGQSSQETQYF
>TRBJ1-1|-|TRBV29-1|-
TGCAGCGGCAGGTCGGGGGACACTGAAGCTTTCTTT
CSGRSGDTEAFF
>TRBJ1-1|-|TRBV11-3|TRBD1
TGTGCCAGCAGCTTAGATTGGGGGACAGCGGAGAACACTGAAGCTTTCTTT
CASSLDWGTAENTEAFF
>TRBJ2-7|-|TRBV6-2/TRBV6-3|TRBD2
TGTGCCAGCAGCAACCGACTAGCGGGGTTGTACGAGCAGTACTTC
CASSNRLAGLYEQYF
>TRBJ2-1|-|TRBV28|TRBD2
TGTGCCAGCAGTTCACCTTCTGGCGGGAGGGCTCACAATGAGCAGTTCTTC
CASSSPSGGRAHNEQFF
>TRBJ1-4|-|TRBV18|-
TGTGCCAGCTCCTCTAGGACACTCCAAGGGGAAAAACTGTTTTTT
CASSSRTLQGEKLFF
>TRBJ2-3|-|TRBV11-3|TRBD1
TGTGCCAGCAGCCCCGGACAGGGGAGCACAGATACGCAGTATTTT
CASSPGQGSTDTQYF
>TRBJ2-2|-|TRBV28|-
TGTGCCAGCAGAGTACAGCCGAACACCGGGGAGCTGTTTTTT
CASRVQPNTGELFF
>TRBJ1-1|-|TRBV5-1|TRBD1
TGCGCCAGCAGCCCACAGGGGTTGACTGAAGCTTTCTTT
CASSPQGLTEAFF
>TRBJ2-6|-|TRBV6-2/TRBV6-3|-
TGTGCCAGCAGTTACTCGGAGTCTGGGGCCAACGTCCTGACTTTC
CASSYSESGANVLTF
>TRBJ2-1|-|TRBV5-4|-
TGTGCCAGCAGCCGTCCTTCTAGCGCCCTTCTACGGGAGCAGTTCTTC
CASSRPSSALLREQFF
>TRBJ2-2|-|TRBV19|TRBD2
TGTGCCAGTAGTATACCCGGGAGGGCCTACACCGGGGAGCTGTTTTTT
CASSIPGRAYTGELFF
>TRBJ1-1|-|TRBV9|-
TGTGCCAGCAGCGAGGGACACCAGAGCACTGAAGCTTTCTTT
CASSEGHQSTEAFF
>TRBJ1-2|-|TRBV6-1|-
TGTGCCAGCAGTGAAGCAGCAGGGGAAGTCTATGGCTACACCTTC
CASSEAAGEVYGYTF
>TRBJ1-3|-|TRBV10-3|-
TGTGCCATCAAGGCGACAGTTTCTGGAAACACCATATATTTT
CAIKATVSGNTIYF
>TRBJ2-7|-|TRBV5-1|TRBD2
TGCGCCAGCAGCTGGAGCCCGGGACTAGCTTACGAGCAGTACTTC
CASSWSPGLAYEQYF
>TRBJ1-4|once|TRBV7-8|-
TGTGCCAGCAGCCTTCCCGACTGGGTGGGAAAACTGTTTTTT
CASSLPDWVGKLFF
>TRBJ1-2|-|TRBV7-6|-
TGTGCCAGCAGCTTAGAAGCGCTTTTGGGCTACACCTTC
CASSLEALLGYTF
>TRBJ2-1|-|TRBV9|-
TGTGCCAGCAGCGGCGCGGGGACCTTTGAGCAGTTCTTC
CASSGAGTFEQFF
>TRBJ2-5|-|TRBV7-9|-
TGTGCCAGCAGCTTTTCAGGGTGGGAGACCCAGTACTTC
CASSFSGWETQYF
>TRBJ2-1|once|TRBV6-1|TRBD1
TGTGCCAGCAGTGAAGGGGGACAGGCCTACAATGAGCAGTTCTTC
CASSEGGQAYNEQFF
>TRBJ2-7|few|TRBV23-1|TRBD1
TGCGCCAGCAGTCAAATTCAGGGGGCCAACGAGCAGTACTTC
CASSQIQGANEQYF
>TRBJ2-1|-|TRBV3-1/TRBV3-2|-
TGTGCCAGCAGCCCACTGACAGGTGTGGAGCAGTTCTTC
CASSPLTGVEQFF
>TRBJ2-1|-|TRBV7-7|-
TGTGCTAGCAGCTGGGGGGACCGGCCCTACAATGAGCAGTTCTTC
CASSWGDRPYNEQFF
>TRBJ1-2|-|TRBV7-2|-
TGTGCCAGCAGCTTAGTGTCGCGAGGACTGGGGAATTATGGCTACACCTTC
CASSLVSRGLGNYGYTF
>TRBJ2-4|-|TRBV27|TRBD1
TGTGCCAGCCGGGCTTCAGGGGGAAACATTCAGTACTTC
CASRASGGNIQYF
>TRBJ1-1|-|TRBV5-1|-
TGCGCCAGCAGGGCCGGGAAAAACACTGAAGCTTTCTTT
CASRAGKNTEAFF
>TRBJ2-1|-|TRBV7-3|-
TGTGCCAGCAGCTTAACTCCAGGGACTCAATACAATGAGCAGTTCTTC
CASSLTPGTQYNEQFF
>TRBJ2-5|-|TRBV7-2|-
TGTGCCAGCAGCGAAGAAGGACTGGCGACCCAGTACTTC
CASSEEGLATQYF
>TRBJ2-2|few|TRBV9|-
TGTGCCAGCAGCGTAGGGCTTCGGAGGGGACAGAAGAACACCGGGGAGCTGTTTTTT
CASSVGLRRGQKNTGELFF
>TRBJ1-2|-|TRBV15|-
TGTGCCACCAGCAGAGATGCGCTCTATGGCTACACCTTC
CATSRDALYGYTF
>TRBJ1-5|-|TRBV5-3|-
TGTGCCAGAAGCCCAGGGGTTTGGGTGGGGTTATATAGCAATCAGCCCCAGCATTTT
CARSPGVWVGLYSNQPQHF
>TRBJ1-2|-|TRBV7-9|-
TGTGCCAGCAGCTTTCATGGGGCGCAAGGCTACACCTTC
CASSFHGAQGYTF